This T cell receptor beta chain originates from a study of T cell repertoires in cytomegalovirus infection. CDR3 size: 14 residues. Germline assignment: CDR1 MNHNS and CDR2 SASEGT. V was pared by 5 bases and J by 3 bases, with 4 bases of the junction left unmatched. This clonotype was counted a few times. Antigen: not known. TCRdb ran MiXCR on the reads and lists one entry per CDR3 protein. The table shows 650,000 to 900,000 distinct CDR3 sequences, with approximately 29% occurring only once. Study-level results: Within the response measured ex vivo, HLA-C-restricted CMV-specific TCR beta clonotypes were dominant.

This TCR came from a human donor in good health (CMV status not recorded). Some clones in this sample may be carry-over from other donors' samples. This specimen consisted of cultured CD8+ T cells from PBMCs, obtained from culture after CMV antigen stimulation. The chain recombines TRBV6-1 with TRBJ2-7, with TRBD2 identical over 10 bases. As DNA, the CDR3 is TGTGCCAGCAGTCGGACTAGCGGATTCTACGAGCAGTACTTC. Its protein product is CASSRTSGFYEQYF.